The T cell receptor beta chain described here comes from a study of beta chain features in type 1 diabetes. Study-wide points: Whether TCRB rearrangement is influenced by HLA type was left unresolved in this analysis.

Trimming took off 6 bases at V and 10 bases at J, with 23 bases between the two ends. The CDR3 spans 15 residues. The germline gives CDR1 SGHDT, CDR2 YYEEEE. On this clone: Its specificity is unknown.

cDNA synthesis used the whole RNA isolate, giving expressed TCRB sequences. Produced via immunoSEQ multiplex PCR; TCRdb's table is partial and in-frame only. The sample has about 210,000 clones, 11% seen once. Material for sequencing was central memory CD4+ T cells from blood. The clonotype comes from a man aged 18 to 29 in good health. V usage is TRBV5-6 and J usage is TRBJ2-1; D perhaps matches TRBD1 (5 bases). The CDR3 sequence: CASIYQDVVAGEQFF. The CDR3 region has the DNA TGTGCCAGCATCTACCAGGACGTAGTTGCAGGGGAGCAGTTCTTC.